Below, 9 T cell receptor beta chains from the same sample are listed, as sequenced in a study of shared clonotypes between healthy human individuals. Generated by immunoSEQ multiplex PCR, the TCRdb table keeps only in-frame clones and is missing some. The repertoire has about 1,900,000 clones, approximately 95% of them found once; the top ten carry 0.95% to 1.5%. Only CD45RO-negative cells positively selected for CCR7 counted as naive CD8 cells, so terminally differentiated effector memory CD45RA+ cells were excluded. The specimen was naive CD8+ T cells sorted from blood. Receptors originate from a man between 18 and 29 years old in good health.

CDR3 residues: CASSEGSPIGTGLTNQPQHF. The CDR3 bases are TGTGCCAGCAGTGAAGGATCCCCCATCGGGACAGGGCTTACCAATCAGCCCCAGCATTTT. The J gene is TRBJ1-5, the V gene TRBV6-1, with 9 bases aligning to TRBD1. The CDR3 has 20 residues. Trimming at V came to 1 base and at J to 3 bases, leaving 16 bases not matched to a gene. Germline V lookup: CDR1 MNHNS, CDR2 SASEGT.

The rearrangement uses TRBV19 and TRBJ2-2; weak D call: TRBD2 (6 bases). Trimming removed 3 bases from V and 8 bases from J, with 16 bases in between. Germline V gene sequence: CDR1 LNHDA, CDR2 SQIVND (reference sequence). This CDR3 region has 15 residues. CDR3: CASSITVGGHGELFF. For the CDR3, the DNA is TGTGCCAGTAGTATCACCGTCGGGGGTCATGGGGAGCTGTTTTTT.

The V and J genes are TRBV27 and TRBJ2-3; D remains unclear. This CDR3 contains 14 residues. Germline CDR1 is MNHEY and CDR2 is SMNVEV (reference sequence). V shed 4 bases and J shed 7 bases, with 15 bases lying between them. The CDR3 protein is CASSYPHQVHTQYF. CDR3 coding DNA: TGTGCCAGCAGTTACCCACACCAAGTACATACGCAGTATTTT.

The V and J genes are TRBV4-1 and TRBJ2-7, with 13 bases aligning to TRBD2. V was pared by 0 bases and J by 6 bases, with 5 bases of the junction left unmatched. In germline, CDR1 is MGHRA, CDR2 YSYEKL. This CDR3 spans 16 amino acids. CDR3 residues: CASSQEELAGGLEQYF. CDR3 nucleotide sequence: TGCGCCAGCAGCCAAGAAGAACTAGCGGGGGGGCTCGAGCAGTACTTC.

The chain couples TRBV7-9 to TRBJ2-1; weak D call: TRBD2 (7 bases). There are 15 residues in the CDR3. Germline CDR1 is SEHNR and CDR2 is FQNEAQ (reference sequence). V was clipped by 2 bases and J by 4 bases, with 12 bases between them. CDR3 sequence (DNA): TGTGCCAGCAGCTTAACGGGGGGCGGGTACAATGAGCAGTTCTTC. Protein: CASSLTGGGYNEQFF.

On this clone itself: Other nucleotide sequences from this sample produce the same CDR3. The gene calls are TRBV9 and TRBJ2-3; either TRBD1 or TRBD2 may supply D (5 bases each). This CDR3 has 15 residues. Germline CDR1 and CDR2: SGDLS and YYNGEE. The ends were cut back, 4 bases at V and 0 bases at J, with 12 bases in the middle. CDR3 in DNA: TGTGCCAGCAGCCCCTGGGGCGGGAGCACAGATACGCAGTATTTT. This gives the protein CASSPWGGSTDTQYF.

V and J are TRBV6-6 and TRBJ2-7; TRBD1 matches 9 bases. The V segment lost 5 bases and the J segment 6 bases; nucleotides outside the gene matches: 5. Germline lookup yields CDR1 MNHNY and CDR2 SVGAGI (reference sequence). The CDR3 is made up of 13 amino acids. The CDR3 is CASSPGTGLEQYF. CDR3 sequence (DNA): TGTGCCAGCAGTCCGGGGACAGGGCTCGAGCAGTACTTC.

With regard to this clone: The sample contains more than one DNA sequence encoding this CDR3. The chain combines TRBV27 with TRBJ2-7, with TRBD2 matching 9 bases. CDR1 is MNHEY and CDR2 is SMNVEV in the germline V gene (reference sequence). The CDR3 totals 13 residues. V trimming: 3 bases; J trimming: 3 bases; junction bases outside the gene matches: 0. CDR3 amino acids: CASSFSGGYEQYF. The CDR3 nucleotides are TGTGCCAGCAGTTTTAGCGGGGGCTACGAGCAGTACTTC.

This chain links TRBV11-2 with TRBJ2-7; possibly TRBD1 for D (6 bases). The CDR3 contains 15 residues. The germline V gene encodes CDR1 SGHAT and CDR2 FQNNGV. Trimming left V 4 bases short and J 5 bases short, with 18 bases between. The CDR3 DNA reads as TGTGCCAGCAGCTCGCCTACAGGGCTCGGGAACGAGCAGTACTTC. Its translation: CASSSPTGLGNEQYF. Drawing the rest from reference TRBV11-2 and TRBJ2-7, the complete variable domain is EAGVAQSPRYKIIEKRQSVAFWCNPISGHATLYWYQQILGQGPKLLIQFQNNGVVDDSQLPKDRFSAERLKGVDSTLKIQPAKLEDSAVYLCASSSPTGLGNEQYFGPGTRLTVT.